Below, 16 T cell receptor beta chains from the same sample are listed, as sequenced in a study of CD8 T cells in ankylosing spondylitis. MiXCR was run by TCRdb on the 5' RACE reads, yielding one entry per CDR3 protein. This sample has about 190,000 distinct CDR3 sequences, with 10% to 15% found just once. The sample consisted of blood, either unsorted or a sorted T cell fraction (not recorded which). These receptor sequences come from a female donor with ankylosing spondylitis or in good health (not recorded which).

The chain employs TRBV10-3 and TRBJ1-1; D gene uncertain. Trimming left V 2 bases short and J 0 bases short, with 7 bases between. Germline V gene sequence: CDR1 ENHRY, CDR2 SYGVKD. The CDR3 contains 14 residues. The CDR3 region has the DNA TGTGCCATCAGTGAGACGGTATTGAACACTGAAGCTTTCTTT. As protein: CAISETVLNTEAFF.

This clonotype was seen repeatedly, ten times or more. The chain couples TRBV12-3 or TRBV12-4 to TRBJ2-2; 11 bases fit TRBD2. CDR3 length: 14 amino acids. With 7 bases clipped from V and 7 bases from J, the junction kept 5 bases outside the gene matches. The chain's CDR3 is CASTRLAGGGELFF. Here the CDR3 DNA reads TGTGCCAGCACCAGGCTAGCGGGAGGCGGGGAGCTGTTTTTT.

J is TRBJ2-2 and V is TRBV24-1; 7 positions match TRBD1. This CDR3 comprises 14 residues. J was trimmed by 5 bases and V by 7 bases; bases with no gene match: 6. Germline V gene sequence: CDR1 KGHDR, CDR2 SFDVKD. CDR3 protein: CATRGTADTGELFF. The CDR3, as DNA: TGTGCCACCAGGGGGACAGCCGATACCGGGGAGCTGTTTTTT.

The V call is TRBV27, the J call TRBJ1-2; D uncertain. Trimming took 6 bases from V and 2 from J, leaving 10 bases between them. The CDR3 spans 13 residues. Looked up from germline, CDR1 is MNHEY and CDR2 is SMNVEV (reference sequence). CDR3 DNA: TGTGCCAGCAGGTCAGGACGGAACTATGGCTACACCTTC. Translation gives CASRSGRNYGYTF.

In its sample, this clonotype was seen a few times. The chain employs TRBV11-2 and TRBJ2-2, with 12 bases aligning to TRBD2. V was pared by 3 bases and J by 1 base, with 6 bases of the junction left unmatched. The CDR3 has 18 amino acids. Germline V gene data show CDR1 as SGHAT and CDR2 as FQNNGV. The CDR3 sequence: CASSLDGLAGLNTGELFF. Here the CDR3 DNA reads TGTGCCAGCAGCTTGGATGGACTAGCGGGGCTGAACACCGGGGAGCTGTTTTTT.

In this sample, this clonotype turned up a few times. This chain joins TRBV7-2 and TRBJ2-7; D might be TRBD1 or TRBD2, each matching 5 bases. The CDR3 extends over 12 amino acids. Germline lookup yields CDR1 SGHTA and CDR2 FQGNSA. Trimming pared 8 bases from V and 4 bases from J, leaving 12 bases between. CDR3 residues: CASGTWGYEQYF. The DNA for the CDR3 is TGTGCCAGCGGAACCTGGGGGTACGAGCAGTACTTC.

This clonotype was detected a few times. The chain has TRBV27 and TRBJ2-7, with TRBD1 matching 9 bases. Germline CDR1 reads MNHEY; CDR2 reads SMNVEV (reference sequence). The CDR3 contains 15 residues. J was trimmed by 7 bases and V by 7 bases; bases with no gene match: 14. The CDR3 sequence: CASTLHRGLIWEQYF. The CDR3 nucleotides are TGTGCCAGCACCCTCCACAGGGGGCTAATTTGGGAGCAGTACTTC.

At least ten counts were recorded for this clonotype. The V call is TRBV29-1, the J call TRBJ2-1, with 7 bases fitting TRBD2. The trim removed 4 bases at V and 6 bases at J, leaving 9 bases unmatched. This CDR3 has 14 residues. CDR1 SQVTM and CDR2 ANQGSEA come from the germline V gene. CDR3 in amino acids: CSVVAGVGTNEQFF. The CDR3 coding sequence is TGCAGCGTTGTCGCGGGAGTGGGGACCAATGAGCAGTTCTTC.

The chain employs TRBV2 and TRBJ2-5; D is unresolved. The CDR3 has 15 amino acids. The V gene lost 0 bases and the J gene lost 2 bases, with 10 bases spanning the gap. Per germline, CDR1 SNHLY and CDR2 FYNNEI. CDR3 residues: CASSEALARQETQYF. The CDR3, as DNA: TGTGCCAGCAGTGAAGCGCTGGCGCGACAAGAGACCCAGTACTTC. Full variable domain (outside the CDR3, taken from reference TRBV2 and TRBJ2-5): EPEVTQTPSHQVTQMGQEVILRCVPISNHLYFYWYRQILGQKVEFLVSFYNNEISEKSEIFDDQFSVERPDGSNFTLKIRSTKLEDSAMYFCASSEALARQETQYFGPGTRLLVL.

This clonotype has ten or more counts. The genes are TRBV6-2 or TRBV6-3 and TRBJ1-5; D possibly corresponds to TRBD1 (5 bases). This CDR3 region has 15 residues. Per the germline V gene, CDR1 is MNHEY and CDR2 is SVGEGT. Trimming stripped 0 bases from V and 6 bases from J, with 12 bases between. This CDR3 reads CASSYSDPGRQPQHF. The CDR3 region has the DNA TGTGCCAGCAGTTACTCCGACCCGGGACGTCAGCCCCAGCATTTT.

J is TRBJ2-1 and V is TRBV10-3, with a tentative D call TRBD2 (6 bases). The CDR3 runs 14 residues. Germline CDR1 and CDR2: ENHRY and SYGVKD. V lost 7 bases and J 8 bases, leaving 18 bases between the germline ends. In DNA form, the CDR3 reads TGTGCCATCATGACGGGAGCCCCTCGGTATGAGCAGTTCTTC. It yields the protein CAIMTGAPRYEQFF.

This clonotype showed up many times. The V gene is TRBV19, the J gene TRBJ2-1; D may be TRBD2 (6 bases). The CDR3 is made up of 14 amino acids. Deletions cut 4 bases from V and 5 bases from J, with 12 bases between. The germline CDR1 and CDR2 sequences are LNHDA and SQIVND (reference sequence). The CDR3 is CASSTLSGNNEQFF. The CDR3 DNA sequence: TGTGCCAGTAGTACCCTTAGCGGTAACAATGAGCAGTTCTTC.

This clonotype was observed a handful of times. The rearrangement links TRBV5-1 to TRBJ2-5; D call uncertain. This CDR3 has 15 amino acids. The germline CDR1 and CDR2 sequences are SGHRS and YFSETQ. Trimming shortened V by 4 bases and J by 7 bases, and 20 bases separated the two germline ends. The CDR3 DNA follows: TGCGCCAGCAGCCCTTCATTATTTGGAGAAGGGACCCAGTACTTC. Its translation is CASSPSLFGEGTQYF. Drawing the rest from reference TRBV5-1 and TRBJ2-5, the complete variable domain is KAGVTQTPRYLIKTRGQQVTLSCSPISGHRSVSWYQQTPGQGLQFLFEYFSETQRNKGNFPGRFSGRQFSNSRSEMNVSTLELGDSALYLCASSPSLFGEGTQYFGPGTRLLVL.

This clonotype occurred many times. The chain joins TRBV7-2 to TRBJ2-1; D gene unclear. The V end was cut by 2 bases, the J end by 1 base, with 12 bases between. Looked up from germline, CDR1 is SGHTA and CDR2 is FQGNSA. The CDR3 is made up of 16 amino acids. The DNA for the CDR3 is TGTGCCAGCAGCTTACGTCGGCATGCGTCCTACAATGAGCAGTTCTTC. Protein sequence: CASSLRRHASYNEQFF.

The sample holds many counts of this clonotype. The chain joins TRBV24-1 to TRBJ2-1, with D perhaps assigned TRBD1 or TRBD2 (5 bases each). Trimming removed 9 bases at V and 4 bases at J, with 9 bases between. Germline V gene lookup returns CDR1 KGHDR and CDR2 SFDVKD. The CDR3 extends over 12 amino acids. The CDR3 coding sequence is TGTGCCACCGGGACGCTTTACAATGAGCAGTTCTTC. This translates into CATGTLYNEQFF.

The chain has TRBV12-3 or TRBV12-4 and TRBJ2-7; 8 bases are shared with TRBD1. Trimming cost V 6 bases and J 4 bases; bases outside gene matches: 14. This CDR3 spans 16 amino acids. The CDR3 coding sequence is TGTGCCAGCAGCTTTATAACAGGGGGTGGAGGTTACGAGCAGTACTTC. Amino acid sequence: CASSFITGGGGYEQYF.